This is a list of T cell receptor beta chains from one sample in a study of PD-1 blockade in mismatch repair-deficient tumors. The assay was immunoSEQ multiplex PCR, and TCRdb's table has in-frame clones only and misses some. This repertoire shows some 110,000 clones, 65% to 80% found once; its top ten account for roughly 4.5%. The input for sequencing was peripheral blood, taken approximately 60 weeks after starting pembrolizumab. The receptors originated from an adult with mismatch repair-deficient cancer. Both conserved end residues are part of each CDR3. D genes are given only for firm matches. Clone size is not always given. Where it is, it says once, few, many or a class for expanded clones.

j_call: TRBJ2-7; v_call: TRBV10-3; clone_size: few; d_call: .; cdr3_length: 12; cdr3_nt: TGTGCCATCCAGATATCGACCTACGAGCAGTACTTC; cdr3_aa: CAIQISTYEQYF
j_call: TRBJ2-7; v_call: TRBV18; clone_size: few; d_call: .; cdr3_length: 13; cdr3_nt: TGTGCCAGCTCACCACCGTTCCAATCCGAGCAGTACTTC; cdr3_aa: CASSPPFQSEQYF
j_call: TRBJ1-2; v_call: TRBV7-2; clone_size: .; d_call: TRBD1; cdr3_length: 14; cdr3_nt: TGTGCCAGCAGCCCGCCGGGACAGGGGTTGGGCTACACCTTC; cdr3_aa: CASSPPGQGLGYTF
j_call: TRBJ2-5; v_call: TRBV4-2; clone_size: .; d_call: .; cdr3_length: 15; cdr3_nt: TGTGCCAGCAGCCAAGTAGCCAACCTCCAAGAGACCCAGTACTTC; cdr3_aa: CASSQVANLQETQYF
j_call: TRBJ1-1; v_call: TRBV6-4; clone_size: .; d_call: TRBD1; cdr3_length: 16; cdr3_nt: TGTGCCAGCAGAAAAGACAGGGCCGCGAGTGAAACTGAAGCTTTCTTT; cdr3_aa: CASRKDRAASETEAFF
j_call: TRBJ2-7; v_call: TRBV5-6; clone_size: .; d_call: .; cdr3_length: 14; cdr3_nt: TGTGCCAGCAGCTTGGGGACAGACTTACGAGGGCAGTACTTC; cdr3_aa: CASSLGTDLRGQYF
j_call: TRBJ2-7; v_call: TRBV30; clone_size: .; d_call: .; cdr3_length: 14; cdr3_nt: TGTGCCTGGAGTGGAAGCTTGGCCTCTTACGAGCAGTACTTC; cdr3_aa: CAWSGSLASYEQYF
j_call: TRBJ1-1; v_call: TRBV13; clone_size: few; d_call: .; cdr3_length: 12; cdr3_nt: TGTGCCAGCAGCTTACAGGGCACTGAAGCTTTCTTT; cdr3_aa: CASSLQGTEAFF
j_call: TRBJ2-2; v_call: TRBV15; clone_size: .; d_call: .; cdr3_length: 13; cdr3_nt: TGTGCCACCAGCAGAGGGGTGGCCGGGGAGCTGTTTTTT; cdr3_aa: CATSRGVAGELFF
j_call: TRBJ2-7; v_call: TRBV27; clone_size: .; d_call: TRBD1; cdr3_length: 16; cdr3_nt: TGTGCCAGCAGTTGGGGGGACAGGCGGTTTGGCTACGAGCAGTACTTC; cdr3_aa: CASSWGDRRFGYEQYF
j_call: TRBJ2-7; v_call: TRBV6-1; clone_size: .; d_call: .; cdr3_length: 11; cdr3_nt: TGTGCCAGCGAACGGGCCATCGAGCAGTACTTC; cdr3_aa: CASERAIEQYF
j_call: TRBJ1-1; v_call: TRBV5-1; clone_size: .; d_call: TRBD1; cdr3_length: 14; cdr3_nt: TGCGCCAGCAGCTTGCAGGGGGCTATGACTGAAGCTTTCTTT; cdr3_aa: CASSLQGAMTEAFF
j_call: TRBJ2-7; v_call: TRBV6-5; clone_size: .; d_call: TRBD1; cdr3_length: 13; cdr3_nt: TGTGCCAGCAGGGGACAGGGGGTTATCGAGCAGTACTTC; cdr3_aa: CASRGQGVIEQYF
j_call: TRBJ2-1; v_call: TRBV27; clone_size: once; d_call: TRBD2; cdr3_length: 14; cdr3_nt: TGTGCCAGCAGCAGACTAGCGGGGAACAATGAGCAGTTCTTC; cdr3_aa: CASSRLAGNNEQFF
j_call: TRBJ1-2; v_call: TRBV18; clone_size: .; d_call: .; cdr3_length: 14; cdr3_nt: TGTGCCAGCTTTCGCGTAGGGGGTGACTATGGCTACACCTTC; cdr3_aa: CASFRVGGDYGYTF